What follows is one T cell receptor beta chain and its context. No antigen is known for it. Primers for the PCR totalled 60 Vbeta and 13 Jbeta. The data were produced by immunoSEQ multiplex PCR, yet TCRdb's version contains in-frame clones alone and is incomplete. Counted here are 150,000 to 200,000 clones, approximately 80% occurring once; the ten biggest clones make up 1.5% to 2%. These data come from a study of cytomegalovirus exposure and HLA in healthy donors. Whole-study results and caveats: Analyses of presence and absence presupposed an approximately uniform sequencing depth across donors. Later analysis identified several of the most significant clusters that appeared linked to common viral pathogens.

This TCR was sampled from a woman between 25 and 40 years old in good health and CMV-seronegative. Sequencing used PBMCs.

CDR3 DNA sequence: TGTGCCAGCGGGGACGGGAGGGCCATAGGACACGAGCAGTACTTC. Its translation is CASGDGRAIGHEQYF. This chain links TRBV28 with TRBJ2-7; 8 bases are shared with TRBD2. Germline CDR1 and CDR2: MDHEN and SYDVKM. J gave up 5 bases and V 8 bases, and 14 bases lay outside the gene matches. There are 15 residues in the CDR3. The whole variable domain, remainder taken from reference TRBV28 and TRBJ2-7, is DVKVTQSSRYLVKRTGEKVFLECVQDMDHENMFWYRQDPGLGLRLIYFSYDVKMKEKGDIPEGYSVSREKKERFSLILESASTNQTSMYLCASGDGRAIGHEQYFGPGTRLTVT.